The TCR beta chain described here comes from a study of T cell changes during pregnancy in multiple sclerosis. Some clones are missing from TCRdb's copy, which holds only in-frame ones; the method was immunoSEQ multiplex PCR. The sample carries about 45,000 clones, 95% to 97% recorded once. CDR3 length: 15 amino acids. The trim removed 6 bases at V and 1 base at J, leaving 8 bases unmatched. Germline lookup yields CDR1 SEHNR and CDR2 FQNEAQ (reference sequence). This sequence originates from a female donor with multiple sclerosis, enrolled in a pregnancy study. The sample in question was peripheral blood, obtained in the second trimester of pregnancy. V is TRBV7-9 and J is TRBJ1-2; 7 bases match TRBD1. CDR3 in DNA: TGTGCCAGCAGACGTGGACAGGACATTAACTATGGCTACACCTTC. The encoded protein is CASRRGQDINYGYTF.